Listed below are T cell receptor beta chains from one sample, sequenced in a study of shared clonotypes between healthy human individuals. Clones were read by immunoSEQ multiplex PCR, and TCRdb kept only the in-frame ones, dropping some. The repertoire has 2 million to 2.5 million clones, 85% to 95% of them found once; the top ten carry 1.5% to 2%. The specimen was naive CD8+ T cells from PBMCs. Receptors originate from a man aged 18 to 30 in good health. Some clones in this sample may be carry-over from other donors' samples. Each CDR3 is given with its conserved first and last residue. A D gene is named only where the DNA matches it firmly. Clone sizes are given selectively: once, few, many, or a class where the clone is expanded.

V	J	size	D	DNA	CDR3
TRBV6-1	TRBJ2-2	NA	NA	TGTGCCAGCAGATTACCGAACACCGGGGAGCTGTTTTTT	CASRLPNTGELFF
TRBV28	TRBJ2-1	NA	NA	TGTGCCAGCAGCCTACGAGGTAGGGTTATCGATGAGCAGTTCTTC	CASSLRGRVIDEQFF
TRBV11-2	TRBJ2-7	NA	NA	TGTGCCAGCAGCTTAGGTCACGGATTCTACGAGCAGTACTTC	CASSLGHGFYEQYF
TRBV5-1	TRBJ2-1	NA	NA	TGCGCCAGCAGCTTGAGGGCGGGAAACTACAATGAGCAGTTCTTC	CASSLRAGNYNEQFF
TRBV9	TRBJ2-1	NA	NA	TGTGCCAGCAGCGTGAGGGACTCCTATGAGCAGTTCTTC	CASSVRDSYEQFF
TRBV30	TRBJ2-1	NA	NA	TGTGCCTGGAGTGTTGGGGCAGGCGACAATGAGCAGTTCTTC	CAWSVGAGDNEQFF
TRBV28	TRBJ2-1	NA	NA	TGTGCCAGCAGGCCGAGGGAAAGCTCCTACAATGAGCAGTTCTTC	CASRPRESSYNEQFF
TRBV29-1	TRBJ1-2	NA	TRBD1	TGCAGCGTTGAGGCGACGGACAGGGTTAACTATGGCTACACCTTC	CSVEATDRVNYGYTF
TRBV6-4	TRBJ2-1	NA	NA	TGTGCCAGCAGCCCCGGAACCCAGCTAGAGCAGTTCTTC	CASSPGTQLEQFF
TRBV11-2	TRBJ1-1	NA	TRBD1	TGTGCCAGCAGCTGGACAGGGGGCTTCACTGAAGCTTTCTTT	CASSWTGGFTEAFF
TRBV5-4	TRBJ2-1	once	TRBD1	TGTGCCAGCAGCTTGGAGTACGGGACAGGGGGCCGGGACACGGACAATGAGCAGTTCTTC	CASSLEYGTGGRDTDNEQFF
TRBV27	TRBJ2-7	NA	TRBD1	TGTGCCAGCAGTTTACGGGGGACAGGGGGCAGATACGAGCAGTACTTC	CASSLRGTGGRYEQYF
TRBV27	TRBJ2-2	NA	NA	TGTGCCAGCACCTCAGTTTATTATCCCGGGGAGCTGTTTTTT	CASTSVYYPGELFF
TRBV9	TRBJ2-6	NA	TRBD1	TGTGCCAGCAGCTTTCGGACAGGGTTCACTGGGGCCAACGTCCTGACTTTC	CASSFRTGFTGANVLTF
TRBV6-6	TRBJ1-5	once	TRBD1	TGTGCCAGCAGTTCCTGGGACAGGGGTGGGCAGCCCCAGCATTTT	CASSSWDRGGQPQHF
TRBV7-3	TRBJ2-5	NA	NA	TGTGCCAGCAGCTTATGGGGCGGGCAAGAGACCCAGTACTTC	CASSLWGGQETQYF
TRBV4-3	TRBJ2-1	NA	NA	TGCGCCAGCAGCTCCAAGATCGGGAGTTGGGATGAGCAGTTCTTC	CASSSKIGSWDEQFF